This T cell receptor beta chain was identified in a study of blood T cell repertoires in COVID-19. About the study: COVID-19 samples collected from the United States, Italy and Spain covered acute and convalescent phases. Sample material is recorded as cDNA or gDNA derived from T cells, B-cell-depleted T cells, or PBMCs.

Cohort assignment relied on participant-reported clinical history. The protocol was immunoSEQ multiplex PCR, while the TCRdb copy is restricted to in-frame clones and leaves out a portion. The table records around 290,000 clones, around 90% of them present only once. This clonotype was sampled from a woman aged 25 to 39 who had recovered from COVID-19. The sample consisted of PBMCs or T cells enriched from blood (not recorded which).

CDR3 nucleotides: TGTGCCAGCAGCCACAGGACAGGGGTTTCGTTGTTGTTCTTC. It yields the protein CASSHRTGVSLLFF. This rearrangement joins TRBV3-1 (or the pseudogene TRBV3-2) to TRBJ2-1, with 9 bases matching TRBD1. J was trimmed by 15 bases and V by 3 bases; bases with no gene match: 12. From germline, CDR1 is LGHDT and CDR2 YNNKEL (reference sequence). The CDR3 has 14 residues.